The 23 T cell receptor beta chains below were found in one sample sequenced in a study of early T cells in non-severe SARS-CoV-2 infection. A single record per CDR3 protein comes from TCRdb applying MiXCR to the 5' RACE reads. The table has tens of thousands of distinct CDR3 sequences, about 9.4% seen once. Sequencing was performed on whole blood, taken at baseline. Receptors were obtained from an adult who was a healthcare worker with PCR-confirmed SARS-CoV-2 infection or an uninfected control (not recorded which).

There are a few counts of this clonotype. The rearrangement links TRBV30 to TRBJ1-1, with 7 bases lining up with TRBD1. Looked up from germline, CDR1 is GTSNPN and CDR2 is SVGIG (reference sequence). CDR3 size: 13 residues. The V and J ends lost 5 bases and 4 bases, in that order; junction bases with no gene match: 7. Here the CDR3 DNA reads TGTGCCTGGGGGAAGAACAGGGGCACTGAAGCTTTCTTT. This sequence encodes CAWGKNRGTEAFF.

This chain joins TRBV4-2 and TRBJ1-4; D gene uncertain. Germline V CDR1 and CDR2: LGHNA, YNFKEQ. V dropped 1 base and J dropped 8 bases, with 14 bases sitting between them. This CDR3 comprises 15 residues. CDR3 nucleotide sequence: TGTGCCAGCAGCCAAGCTGGGATGAGTCTGGAAAAACTGTTTTTT. It encodes CASSQAGMSLEKLFF.

This clonotype turned up a few times. V and J are TRBV6-5 and TRBJ2-4; 12 bases are shared with TRBD2. CDR1 and CDR2 (germline): MNHEY, SVGAGI. The CDR3 is 15 amino acids. V lost 5 bases and J lost 9; bases outside the gene matches: 8. The CDR3 spells CASSTLAGGRTIQYF. The CDR3 coding sequence is TGTGCCAGCAGTACACTAGCGGGGGGCCGTACCATTCAGTACTTC.

This clonotype was picked up a small number of times. The rearrangement uses TRBV29-1 and TRBJ1-2; TRBD1 matches 9 bases. Trimming cost V 6 bases and J 6 bases; bases outside gene matches: 5. This CDR3 is built from 12 residues. The germline gives CDR1 SQVTM, CDR2 ANQGSEA. CDR3 coding DNA: TGCAGCGTCGACAGGGGGTTCGATGGCTACACCTTC. Translating it yields CSVDRGFDGYTF.

V usage is TRBV30 and J usage is TRBJ1-3, with TRBD1 matching over 7 bases. CDR1 is GTSNPN and CDR2 is SVGIG in the germline V gene (reference sequence). The CDR3 length is 14 residues. V lost 1 base and J lost 3; bases outside the gene matches: 3. CDR3 in amino acids: CAWSGDSLGNTIYF. The CDR3 DNA reads TGTGCCTGGAGTGGGGACAGCCTTGGAAACACCATATATTTT.

The V gene is TRBV12-3 or TRBV12-4, the J gene TRBJ2-3, with D possibly matching TRBD1 (6 bases). This CDR3 is built from 14 residues. Trimming took 4 bases from V and 6 from J, leaving 14 bases between them. The CDR3 loop is CASSSSYRVDTQYF. The CDR3 DNA sequence: TGTGCCAGCAGTTCTTCTTACAGGGTGGATACGCAGTATTTT.

This clonotype has just a few counts. V is TRBV7-9 and J is TRBJ2-1, with D possibly being TRBD2 (6 bases). Germline CDR1 reads SEHNR; CDR2 reads FQNEAQ (reference sequence). The V and J ends lost 5 bases and 3 bases respectively, with 17 bases between them. CDR3 length: 16 amino acids. The CDR3 bases are TGTGCCAGCAGCCCGAAGGCTAGCGAATACTACAATGAGCAGTTCTTC. The encoded protein is CASSPKASEYYNEQFF.

This clonotype was found many times. The V gene is TRBV6-6, the J gene TRBJ1-6; 7 bases fit TRBD1. V shed 1 base and J 0 bases; nucleotides not matched to a gene: 6. The CDR3 has 18 residues. Germline V lookup: CDR1 MNHNY, CDR2 SVGAGI (reference sequence). The DNA of the CDR3 is TGTGCCAGCAGTTACTTTGCGGGACAGAGCTCCTATAATTCACCCCTCCACTTT. The encoded protein is CASSYFAGQSSYNSPLHF.

The sample holds many counts of this clonotype. The rearrangement joins TRBV9 to TRBJ2-3; D gene ambiguous. The CDR3 extends over 15 amino acids. Trimming cost V 1 base and J 2 bases, with 11 bases left between them. Germline CDR1 and CDR2: SGDLS and YYNGEE. The CDR3 region has the DNA TGTGCCAGCAGCGTAAGCCGGGTAGACACAGATACGCAGTATTTT. Translating gives CASSVSRVDTDTQYF. Using reference TRBV9 and TRBJ2-3 for the parts outside the CDR3, the full variable domain is DSGVTQTPKHLITATGQRVTLRCSPRSGDLSVYWYQQSLDQGLQFLIQYYNGEERAKGNILERFSAQQFPDLHSELNLSSLELGDSALYFCASSVSRVDTDTQYFGPGTRLTVL.

This clonotype has ten or more counts. CDR3 loop: CASSYRNTEAFF. The CDR3 DNA reads TGTGCCAGCAGTTACCGGAACACTGAAGCTTTCTTT. This rearrangement joins TRBV6-2 or TRBV6-3 to TRBJ1-1; D call uncertain. Looked up from germline, CDR1 is MNHEY and CDR2 is SVGEGT. The CDR3 covers 12 residues. Trimming shortened V by 2 bases and J by 1 base, and 2 bases separated the two germline ends.

The chain is built from TRBV4-1 and TRBJ2-4, with D tentatively TRBD1 or TRBD2 (6 bases each). Germline values: CDR1 MGHRA, CDR2 YSYEKL. Trimming cost V 4 bases and J 8 bases, with 18 bases left between them. The length of the CDR3 is 15 residues. The CDR3: CASSPVVGGKDIQYF. CDR3 nucleotides: TGCGCCAGCAGCCCCGTTGTAGGGGGGAAGGACATTCAGTACTTC.

This clonotype was counted ten times or more. The J gene is TRBJ1-5, the V gene TRBV2; no clear D gene. The CDR3 length is 13 residues. Deletions cut 4 bases from V and 2 bases from J, with 6 bases between. CDR1 is SNHLY, CDR2 FYNNEI, per germline. The CDR3 loop is CASSGLGNQPQHF. The DNA of the CDR3 is TGTGCCAGCAGTGGGTTGGGCAATCAGCCCCAGCATTTT. Looking up the rest from reference TRBV2 and TRBJ1-5 gives the full variable domain: EPEVTQTPSHQVTQMGQEVILRCVPISNHLYFYWYRQILGQKVEFLVSFYNNEISEKSEIFDDQFSVERPDGSNFTLKIRSTKLEDSAMYFCASSGLGNQPQHFGDGTRLSIL.

The chain is built from TRBV7-2 and TRBJ1-1, with a weak D call TRBD1 (6 bases). The V gene lost 5 bases and the J gene lost 8 bases, with 15 bases spanning the gap. Germline assignment: CDR1 SGHTA and CDR2 FQGNSA. This CDR3 spans 13 amino acids. DNA for the CDR3: TGTGCCAGCAGCCCCAGCGGGGGCCAGGAAGCTTTCTTT. This gives the protein CASSPSGGQEAFF.

This clonotype was seen a few times. The junction departs from the called germline gene at one end, perhaps through a read error. The genes are TRBV18 and TRBJ1-1; TRBD1 matches 7 bases. Germline CDR1 KGHSH, CDR2 LQKENI. The length of the CDR3 is 16 residues. The CDR3 region is CASSPARQGLRTEAVF. In DNA form, the CDR3 reads TGTGCCAGCTCACCCGCTCGACAGGGTTTACGCACTGAAGCTGTCTTT.

In this sample, this clonotype turned up once. The CDR3 coding sequence is TGTGCCAGCTCTCCCGAGAGGAGCTCTGGAAACACCATATATTTT. Encoded protein: CASSPERSSGNTIYF. V usage is TRBV18 and J usage is TRBJ1-3; D remains ambiguous. V dropped 6 bases and J dropped 0 bases, with 12 bases sitting between them. The CDR3 has 15 amino acids. Germline assignment: CDR1 KGHSH and CDR2 LQKENI.

Comment on this clonotype: Since a much larger clone is just one base distant, this may be a read error. CDR3 nucleotides: TGTGCCAACAGCTTATCTAGCGCGTTCTACGAGCAGTACTTC. This sequence encodes CANSLSSAFYEQYF. The chain joins TRBV7-2 to TRBJ2-7; D perhaps matches TRBD2 (6 bases). The CDR3 is 14 amino acids. Germline V lookup: CDR1 SGHTA, CDR2 FQGNSA. Filled out from reference TRBV7-2 and TRBJ2-7, the complete variable domain reads GAGVSQSPSNKVTEKGKDVELRCDPISGHTALYWYRQSLGQGLEFLIYFQGNSAPDKSGLPSDRFSAERTGGSVSTLTIQRTQQEDSAVYLCANSLSSAFYEQYFGPGTRLTVT.

This clonotype occurred a few times. The gene calls are TRBV7-2 and TRBJ1-5; maybe TRBD1 (5 bases). Germline V gives CDR1 SGHTA, CDR2 FQGNSA. There are 16 residues in the CDR3. The ends were cut back, 1 base at V and 3 bases at J, with 13 bases in the middle. The CDR3 DNA is TGTGCCAGCAGCTTAGTCGCCCAGGGTAACAATCAGCCCCAGCATTTT. Translation: CASSLVAQGNNQPQHF.

This clonotype was detected a few times. V and J are TRBV6-1 and TRBJ1-5; possibly TRBD1 for D (5 bases). The CDR3 has 13 residues. Germline assignment: CDR1 MNHNS and CDR2 SASEGT. Trimming took off 8 bases at V and 4 bases at J, with 12 bases between the two ends. The CDR3 DNA follows: TGTGCCAGCCGGGCACAGGAGAATCAGCCCCAGCATTTT. Encoded protein: CASRAQENQPQHF.

There are a few counts of this clonotype. The rearrangement links TRBV20-1 to TRBJ2-7; D possibly corresponds to TRBD1 (5 bases). Germline CDR1 and CDR2: DFQATT and SNEGSKA (reference sequence). The ends were cut back, 6 bases at V and 3 bases at J, with 18 bases in the middle. CDR3 length equals 14 residues. The CDR3 sequence: CSAPPGLAIYEQYF. DNA for the CDR3: TGCAGTGCCCCCCCAGGGTTGGCCATCTACGAGCAGTACTTC.

This clonotype was detected many times. The V and J genes are TRBV4-1 and TRBJ2-1, with a weak D call TRBD2 (6 bases). V gave up 6 bases and J gave up 1 base, with 10 bases separating them. This CDR3 spans 14 amino acids. The germline V gene encodes CDR1 MGHRA and CDR2 YSYEKL. CDR3 residues: CASSRGGSYNEQFF. The CDR3 nucleotides read TGCGCCAGCAGTCGTGGAGGGTCCTACAATGAGCAGTTCTTC.

This clonotype was observed at least ten times. Written as DNA, the CDR3 is TGTGCCACCTCCTGGGGTAGCACAGATACGCAGTATTTT. Amino acid sequence: CATSWGSTDTQYF. The chain uses TRBV7-8 and TRBJ2-3; D not resolved. The CDR3 totals 13 residues. Germline CDR1 SGHVS, CDR2 FQNEAQ. V lost 10 bases and J 0 bases, leaving 11 bases between the germline ends.

This clonotype came up many times. The rearrangement joins TRBV6-4 to TRBJ2-3; tentatively, D is TRBD2 (5 bases). Germline V gene lookup returns CDR1 MRHNA and CDR2 SNTAGT. The CDR3 contains 15 residues. The V gene lost 2 bases and the J gene lost 3 bases, with 12 bases spanning the gap. The CDR3 bases are TGTGCCAGCAGTGACGGGCAGGAGGAGACAGATACGCAGTATTTT. It codes for CASSDGQEETDTQYF.

This clonotype has ten or more counts. The CDR3 spells CASSLEQRYYEQYF. Here the CDR3 DNA reads TGCGCCAGCAGCTTGGAACAGAGATACTACGAGCAGTACTTC. The rearrangement uses TRBV5-1 and TRBJ2-7; D is unresolved. The CDR3 covers 14 residues. Germline values: CDR1 SGHRS, CDR2 YFSETQ. The ends were cut back, 0 bases at V and 3 bases at J, with 10 bases in the middle.